This TCR beta chain was obtained from a study of T cell responses to AZD1222 COVID-19 vaccine. Study context: Timing groups of about 4 and about 12 weeks for second doses were pooled. Study results and caveats: Increased Spike-specific TCR breadth and depth were observed after two AZD1222 doses. Mostly white British, mostly female donors; authors suggested clonal diversity may be underestimated. Across spike, vaccine-associated CD4 TCRs were found, dominant at 160-218 and 743-854.

Sequencing was performed with immunoSEQ multiplex PCR; in TCRdb, only in-frame clones are kept and a portion is missing. The profile shows fewer than 150,000 clones, 85% to 95% of them singletons. On this clone: No antigen is known for it.

The length of the CDR3 is 12 residues. V lost 4 bases and J lost 7; bases outside the gene matches: 1. Germline CDR1 reads SNHLY; CDR2 reads FYNNEI. The sequenced sample was peripheral blood, obtained on day 0 of AZD1222 vaccination. This TCR came from an adult in good health. The V gene is TRBV2, the J gene TRBJ1-2; TRBD1 agrees at 9 bases. CDR3 protein: CASSGGQGGYTF. The CDR3 DNA is TGTGCCAGCAGTGGGGGACAGGGTGGCTACACCTTC. The full variable domain, completed using reference TRBV2 and TRBJ1-2, is EPEVTQTPSHQVTQMGQEVILRCVPISNHLYFYWYRQILGQKVEFLVSFYNNEISEKSEIFDDQFSVERPDGSNFTLKIRSTKLEDSAMYFCASSGGQGGYTFGSGTRLTVV.